The next 12 T cell receptor beta chains were all read from a single sample in a study of Graves' ophthalmopathy and Graves' hyperthyroidism. Amplifying from RNA transcripts, the study obtained TCR beta CDR3 regions. HTBI primers served in a first-round RT-PCR, which a second-round multiplex PCR followed. TCRdb re-derived calls from the multiplex PCR reads in MiXCR, one entry per CDR3 protein. The sample yields just over 600,000 distinct CDR3 sequences, about 20% seen once. Source material: peripheral blood. The receptor set was obtained from a young woman with stable Graves' hyperthyroidism. Some clones in this sample may be carry-over from other donors' samples.

This clonotype was seen repeatedly, ten times or more. V gene TRBV2 combines with J gene TRBJ2-2, with TRBD1 matching 10 bases. Germline V lookup: CDR1 SNHLY, CDR2 FYNNEI. The CDR3 spans 14 residues. The J segment lost 14 bases and the V segment lost 7 bases, leaving 13 bases of the junction unmatched. The DNA of the CDR3 is TGTGCCAGCACCAGAGGGGACAGGGGCCCCACCCTGTTTTTT. Protein sequence: CASTRGDRGPTLFF.

The chain carries TRBV15 and TRBJ1-1; D is unclear. In germline, CDR1 is LNHNV, CDR2 YYDKDF (reference sequence). V was trimmed by 1 base and J by 1 base, leaving 10 bases between them. This CDR3 is 15 amino acids long. The CDR3 reads CATSRGADANTEAFF. The CDR3 DNA is TGTGCCACCAGCAGAGGAGCGGATGCGAACACTGAAGCTTTCTTT.

The J gene is TRBJ1-2, the V gene TRBV6-5; tentative D call: TRBD1 (6 bases). Looked up from germline, CDR1 is MNHEY and CDR2 is SVGAGI. The ends were cut back, 4 bases at V and 4 bases at J, with 16 bases in the middle. This CDR3 contains 15 residues. This chain's CDR3 is CASSWGAGSGYGYTF. The CDR3 DNA reads TGTGCCAGCAGTTGGGGGGCAGGGAGTGGCTATGGCTACACCTTC.

This clonotype has at least ten counts. The chain carries TRBV11-2 and TRBJ1-3; tentative D call: TRBD1 (5 bases). The CDR3 is 14 amino acids. Trimming took off 5 bases at V and 1 base at J, with 9 bases between the two ends. Looked up from germline, CDR1 is SGHAT and CDR2 is FQNNGV. In DNA form, the CDR3 reads TGTGCCAGCAGCGAGGGGATTTCTGGAAACACCATATATTTT. Translating gives CASSEGISGNTIYF.

The J gene is TRBJ2-5, the V gene TRBV12-3 or TRBV12-4; possibly TRBD1 or TRBD2 for D (5 bases each). Trimming stripped 5 bases from V and 2 bases from J, with 21 bases between. The CDR3 has 17 amino acids. The DNA for the CDR3 is TGTGCCAGCAGTCCCATCTGGGGGACCCCCTTACAAGAGACCCAGTACTTC. Residues: CASSPIWGTPLQETQYF.

This clonotype was picked up many times. V usage is TRBV12-3 or TRBV12-4 and J usage is TRBJ1-1, with TRBD1 matching over 8 bases. V lost 5 bases and J lost 7; bases outside the gene matches: 6. The CDR3 length is 13 residues. CDR3 residues: CASSHADRVEAFF. CDR3 DNA: TGTGCCAGCAGTCACGCGGACAGGGTTGAAGCTTTCTTT.

The CDR3 region is CATSDPGTYGYTF. CDR3 bases: TGTGCCACCAGTGACCCCGGGACCTATGGCTACACCTTC. The chain carries TRBV24-1 and TRBJ1-2, with D maybe TRBD1 (5 bases). The length of the CDR3 is 13 residues. Germline-derived CDR1 and CDR2 are KGHDR and SFDVKD. The V gene lost 4 bases and the J gene lost 4 bases, with 9 bases spanning the gap.

This clonotype was picked up many times. The chain has TRBV19 and TRBJ1-5; D call uncertain. V was trimmed by 7 bases and J by 5 bases, leaving 9 bases between them. This CDR3 comprises 12 residues. The V gene's germline CDR1 is LNHDA and CDR2 SQIVND (reference sequence). The DNA for the CDR3 is TGTGCCAGTACTGCCGGGTATCAGCCCCAGCATTTT. The encoded protein is CASTAGYQPQHF.

This clonotype was detected many times. The J gene is TRBJ2-7, the V gene TRBV28; TRBD2 matches at 8 bases. J gave up 4 bases and V 6 bases, and 11 bases lay outside the gene matches. The CDR3 has 15 amino acids. Germline assignment: CDR1 MDHEN and CDR2 SYDVKM. The chain's CDR3 is CASSPTGTSGYEQYF. CDR3 sequence (DNA): TGTGCCAGCAGCCCAACCGGGACTAGTGGTTACGAGCAGTACTTC.

The table lists this clonotype with many counts. The chain uses TRBV6-4 and TRBJ1-6; maybe TRBD1 (5 bases). The length of the CDR3 is 15 residues. Germline-derived CDR1 and CDR2 are MRHNA and SNTAGT. The V end was cut by 3 bases, the J end by 9 bases, with 15 bases between. CDR3 nucleotide sequence: TGTGCCAGCAGTGAGGCAGGGTCGTATGGTTCACCCCTCCACTTT. It encodes CASSEAGSYGSPLHF.

This clonotype was detected many times. The chain has TRBV2 and TRBJ1-2; D not resolved. This CDR3 has 15 residues. Germline lookup yields CDR1 SNHLY and CDR2 FYNNEI. The V gene lost 5 bases and the J gene lost 0 bases, with 13 bases spanning the gap. CDR3 nucleotides: TGTGCCAGCAGTTTTTTCAGACTTGCTAACTATGGCTACACCTTC. Its protein product is CASSFFRLANYGYTF.

Ten or more counts support this clonotype. V gene TRBV6-5 combines with J gene TRBJ1-1, with D tentatively TRBD1 (6 bases). This CDR3 spans 13 amino acids. V shed 4 bases and J shed 12 bases, with 18 bases lying between them. CDR1 and CDR2 (germline): MNHEY, SVGAGI. The CDR3 DNA follows: TGTGCCAGCAGTTCCCCCGGGACAAGTGGAACTTTCTTT. Amino acids: CASSSPGTSGTFF.